The clone carrying this T cell receptor beta chain was observed once. This record belongs to a study of blood T cell repertoires in COVID-19. Study overall: Acute and convalescent COVID-19 specimens originated in the United States, Italy and Spain. Nucleic acid was either cDNA or gDNA, and it came from T cells, B-cell-depleted T cells, or PBMCs.

There are 20 residues in the CDR3. Between the trimmed V and J ends, which lost 1 base and 0 bases, there was a span of 19 bases. Germline CDR1 is SGHVS and CDR2 is FQNEAQ. In the original processing: Nucleated cell number was recorded as an estimate derived from reference gene primer amplification. Some clones are missing from TCRdb's copy, which holds only in-frame ones; the method was immunoSEQ multiplex PCR. From that table come the V and J calls and clone size; the DNA was used to work out D and trimming. The repertoire holds about 200,000 clones, with 88% as singletons. The receptor was isolated from a man aged 18 to 30 with active or convalescent COVID-19. The V call is TRBV7-8, the J call TRBJ1-6; unclear D gene. Sequenced material: peripheral blood. Written as DNA, the CDR3 is TGTGCCAGCAGCTTAGTTTCCCCCCCGGGCGGGAGCTCCTATAATTCACCCCTCCACTTT. This translates into CASSLVSPPGGSSYNSPLHF.